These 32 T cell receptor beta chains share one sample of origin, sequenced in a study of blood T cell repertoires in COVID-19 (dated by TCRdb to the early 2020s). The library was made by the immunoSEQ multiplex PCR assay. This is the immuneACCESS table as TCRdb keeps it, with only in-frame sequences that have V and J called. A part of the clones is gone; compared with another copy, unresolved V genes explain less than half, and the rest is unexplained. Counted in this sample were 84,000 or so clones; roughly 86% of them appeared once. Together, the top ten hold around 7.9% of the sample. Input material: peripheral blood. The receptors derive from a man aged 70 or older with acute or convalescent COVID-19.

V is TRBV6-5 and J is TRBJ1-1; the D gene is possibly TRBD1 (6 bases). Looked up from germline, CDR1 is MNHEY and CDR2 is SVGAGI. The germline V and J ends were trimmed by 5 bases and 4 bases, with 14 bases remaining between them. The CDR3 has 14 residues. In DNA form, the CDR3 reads TGTGCCAGCAGTACCCAACAGGGCGGCACTGAAGCTTTCTTT. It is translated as CASSTQQGGTEAFF.

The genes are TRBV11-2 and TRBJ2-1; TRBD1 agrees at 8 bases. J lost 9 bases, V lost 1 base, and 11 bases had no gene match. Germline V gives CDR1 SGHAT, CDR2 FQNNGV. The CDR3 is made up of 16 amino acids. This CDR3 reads CASSLAHLGQGAEQFF. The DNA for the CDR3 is TGTGCCAGCAGCTTAGCCCACCTCGGACAGGGCGCTGAGCAGTTCTTC. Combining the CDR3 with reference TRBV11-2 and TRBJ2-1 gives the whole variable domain EAGVAQSPRYKIIEKRQSVAFWCNPISGHATLYWYQQILGQGPKLLIQFQNNGVVDDSQLPKDRFSAERLKGVDSTLKIQPAKLEDSAVYLCASSLAHLGQGAEQFFGPGTRLTVL.

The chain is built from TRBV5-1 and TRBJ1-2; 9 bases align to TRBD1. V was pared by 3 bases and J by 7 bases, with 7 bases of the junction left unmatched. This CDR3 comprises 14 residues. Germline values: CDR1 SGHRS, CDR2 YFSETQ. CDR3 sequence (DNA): TGCGCCAGCAGCTCGGGGACAGGGTTAGGTGGCTACACCTTC. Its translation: CASSSGTGLGGYTF.

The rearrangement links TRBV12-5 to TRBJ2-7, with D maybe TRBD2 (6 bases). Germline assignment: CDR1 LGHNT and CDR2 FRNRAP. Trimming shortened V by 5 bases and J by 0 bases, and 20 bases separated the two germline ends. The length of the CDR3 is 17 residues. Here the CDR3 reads CASGLSGRPPLSYEQYF. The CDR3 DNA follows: TGTGCTAGTGGTCTTAGCGGCAGACCCCCTCTCTCCTACGAGCAGTACTTC.

CDR3 nucleotide sequence: TGTGCCAGCAGTCCCTCGGCGGGACAGGAGACCTACGAGCAGTACTTC. Translated, it gives CASSPSAGQETYEQYF. This rearrangement joins TRBV27 to TRBJ2-7; 8 bases map to TRBD1. The CDR3 totals 16 residues. Trimming took 5 bases from V and 2 from J; bases not matched to a gene: 11. Germline lookup yields CDR1 MNHEY and CDR2 SMNVEV (reference sequence).

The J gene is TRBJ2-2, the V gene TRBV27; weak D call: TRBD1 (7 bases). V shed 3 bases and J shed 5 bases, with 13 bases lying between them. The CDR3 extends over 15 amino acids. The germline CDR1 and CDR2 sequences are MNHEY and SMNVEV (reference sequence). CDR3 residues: CASSLRQGGTGELFF. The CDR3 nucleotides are TGTGCCAGCAGTTTGCGGCAGGGGGGTACCGGGGAGCTGTTTTTT.

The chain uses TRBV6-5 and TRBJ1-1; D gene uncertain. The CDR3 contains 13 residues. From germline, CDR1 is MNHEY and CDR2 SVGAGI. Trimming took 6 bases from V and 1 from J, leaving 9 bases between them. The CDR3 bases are TGTGCCAGCAGGAGAGGGCAGAACACTGAAGCTTTCTTT. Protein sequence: CASRRGQNTEAFF.

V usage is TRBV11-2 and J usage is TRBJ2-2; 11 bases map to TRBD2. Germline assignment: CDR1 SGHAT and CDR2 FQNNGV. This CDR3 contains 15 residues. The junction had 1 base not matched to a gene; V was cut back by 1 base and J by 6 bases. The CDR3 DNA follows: TGTGCCAGCAGCTTAGTAGCGGGGGGGCCCGGGGAGCTGTTTTTT. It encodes CASSLVAGGPGELFF.

CDR3 loop: CAIRGGDGYTF. The CDR3 coding sequence is TGTGCCATCAGGGGGGGGGATGGCTACACCTTC. This chain links TRBV10-3 with TRBJ1-2; TRBD1 is a possible D gene (5 bases). Germline loops: CDR1 ENHRY, CDR2 SYGVKD. Deletions cut 6 bases from V and 6 bases from J, with 8 bases between. CDR3 size: 11 residues.

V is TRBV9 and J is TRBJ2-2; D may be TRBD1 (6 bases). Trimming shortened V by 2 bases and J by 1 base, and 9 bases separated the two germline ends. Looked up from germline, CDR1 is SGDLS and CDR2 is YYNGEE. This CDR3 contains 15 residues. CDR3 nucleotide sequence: TGTGCCAGCAGCGTTTCGGGACAGAACACCGGGGAGCTGTTTTTT. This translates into CASSVSGQNTGELFF.

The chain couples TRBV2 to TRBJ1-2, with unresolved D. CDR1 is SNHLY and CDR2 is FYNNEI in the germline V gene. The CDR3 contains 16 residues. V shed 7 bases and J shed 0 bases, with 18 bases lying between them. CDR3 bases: TGTGCCAGCATCCGAGAGGCGGGTGGCGCTAACTATGGCTACACCTTC. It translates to CASIREAGGANYGYTF. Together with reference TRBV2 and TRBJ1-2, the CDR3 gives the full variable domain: EPEVTQTPSHQVTQMGQEVILRCVPISNHLYFYWYRQILGQKVEFLVSFYNNEISEKSEIFDDQFSVERPDGSNFTLKIRSTKLEDSAMYFCASIREAGGANYGYTFGSGTRLTVV.

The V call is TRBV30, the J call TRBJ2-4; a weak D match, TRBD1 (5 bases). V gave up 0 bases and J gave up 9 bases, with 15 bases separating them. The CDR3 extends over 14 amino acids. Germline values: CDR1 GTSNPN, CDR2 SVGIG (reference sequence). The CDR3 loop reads CAWSVGGQQGIQYF. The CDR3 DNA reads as TGTGCCTGGAGTGTGGGTGGGCAGCAGGGCATTCAGTACTTC.

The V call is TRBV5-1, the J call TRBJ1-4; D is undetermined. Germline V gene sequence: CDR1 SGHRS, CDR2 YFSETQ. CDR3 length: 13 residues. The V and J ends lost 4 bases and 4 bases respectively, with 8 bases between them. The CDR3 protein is CASSPTYNEKLFF. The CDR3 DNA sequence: TGCGCCAGCAGCCCTACCTATAATGAAAAACTGTTTTTT.

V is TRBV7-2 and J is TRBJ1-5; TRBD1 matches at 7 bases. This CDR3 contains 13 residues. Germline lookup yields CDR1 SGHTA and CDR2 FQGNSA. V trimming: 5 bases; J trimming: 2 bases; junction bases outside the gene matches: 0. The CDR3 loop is CASSGQGNQPQHF. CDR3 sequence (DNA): TGTGCCAGCAGCGGACAGGGCAATCAGCCCCAGCATTTT.

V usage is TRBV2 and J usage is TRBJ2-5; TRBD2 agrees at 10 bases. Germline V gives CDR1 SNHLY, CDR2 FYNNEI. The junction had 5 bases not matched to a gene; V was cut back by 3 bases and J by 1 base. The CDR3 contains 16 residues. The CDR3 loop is CASSDGSSGGQETQYF. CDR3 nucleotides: TGTGCCAGCAGTGATGGGTCTAGCGGGGGCCAAGAGACCCAGTACTTC.

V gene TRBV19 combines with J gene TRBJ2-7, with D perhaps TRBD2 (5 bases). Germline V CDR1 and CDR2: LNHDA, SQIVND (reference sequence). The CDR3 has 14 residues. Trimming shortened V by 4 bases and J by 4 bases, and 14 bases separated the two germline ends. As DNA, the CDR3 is TGTGCCAGTAGTAGGTCTAGCCAGCCTTACGAGCAGTACTTC. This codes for CASSRSSQPYEQYF.

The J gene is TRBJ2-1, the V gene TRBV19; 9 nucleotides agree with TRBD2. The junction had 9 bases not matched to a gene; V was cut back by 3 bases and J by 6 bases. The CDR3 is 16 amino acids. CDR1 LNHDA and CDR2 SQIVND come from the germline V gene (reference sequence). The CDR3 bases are TGTGCCAGTAGTATCTTGGGAGCGGGAGGTCTCAATGAGCAGTTCTTC. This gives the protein CASSILGAGGLNEQFF.

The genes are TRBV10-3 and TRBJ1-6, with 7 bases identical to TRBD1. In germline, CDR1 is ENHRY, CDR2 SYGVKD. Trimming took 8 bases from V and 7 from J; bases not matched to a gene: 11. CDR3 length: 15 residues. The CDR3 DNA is TGTGCCATCCGGGACAGTAGTGTCGAAAATTCACCCCTCCACTTT. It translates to CAIRDSSVENSPLHF.

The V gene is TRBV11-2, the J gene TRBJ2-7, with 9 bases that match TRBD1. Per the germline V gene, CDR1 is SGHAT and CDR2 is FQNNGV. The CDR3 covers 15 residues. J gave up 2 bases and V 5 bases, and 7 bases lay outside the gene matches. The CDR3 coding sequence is TGTGCCAGCAGCCTCGGGACAGGGATCACCTACGAGCAGTACTTC. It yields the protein CASSLGTGITYEQYF.

The CDR3 DNA reads as TGTGCCAGCAGCTTAGGATCCAGGGCTAGCAATCAGCCCCAGCATTTT. The encoded protein is CASSLGSRASNQPQHF. V and J are TRBV7-8 and TRBJ1-5; possibly TRBD1 for D (5 bases). Germline CDR1 is SGHVS and CDR2 is FQNEAQ. Between the trimmed V and J ends, which lost 1 base and 0 bases, there was a span of 10 bases. The CDR3 consists of 16 residues.

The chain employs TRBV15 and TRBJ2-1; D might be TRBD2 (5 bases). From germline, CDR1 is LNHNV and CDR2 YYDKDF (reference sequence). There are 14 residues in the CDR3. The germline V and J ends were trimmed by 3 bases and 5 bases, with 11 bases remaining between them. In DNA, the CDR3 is TGTGCCACCAGCAGGGATACTAGAGACAATGAGCAGTTCTTC. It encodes CATSRDTRDNEQFF.

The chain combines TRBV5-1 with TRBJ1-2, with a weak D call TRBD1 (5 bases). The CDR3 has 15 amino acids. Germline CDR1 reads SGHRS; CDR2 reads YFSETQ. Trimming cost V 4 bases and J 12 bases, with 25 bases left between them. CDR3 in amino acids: CASSNPQPGTPRHTF. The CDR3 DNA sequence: TGCGCCAGCAGCAACCCACAACCGGGGACTCCCAGGCACACCTTC.

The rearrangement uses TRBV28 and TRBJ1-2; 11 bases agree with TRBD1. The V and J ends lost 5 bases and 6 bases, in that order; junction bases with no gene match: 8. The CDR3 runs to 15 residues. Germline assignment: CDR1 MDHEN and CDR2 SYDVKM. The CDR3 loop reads CASSRTGGGVNGYTF. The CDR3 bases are TGTGCCAGCAGTCGGACAGGGGGCGGCGTTAATGGCTACACCTTC.

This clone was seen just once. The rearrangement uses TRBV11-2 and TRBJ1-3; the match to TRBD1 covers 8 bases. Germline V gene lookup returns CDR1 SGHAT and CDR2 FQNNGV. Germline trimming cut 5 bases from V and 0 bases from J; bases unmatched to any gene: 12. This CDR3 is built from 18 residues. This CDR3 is CASSLGTGRMSSGNTIYF. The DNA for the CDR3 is TGTGCCAGCAGCCTTGGGACAGGAAGAATGAGCTCTGGAAACACCATATATTTT. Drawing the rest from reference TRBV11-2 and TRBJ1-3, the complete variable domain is EAGVAQSPRYKIIEKRQSVAFWCNPISGHATLYWYQQILGQGPKLLIQFQNNGVVDDSQLPKDRFSAERLKGVDSTLKIQPAKLEDSAVYLCASSLGTGRMSSGNTIYFGEGSWLTVV.

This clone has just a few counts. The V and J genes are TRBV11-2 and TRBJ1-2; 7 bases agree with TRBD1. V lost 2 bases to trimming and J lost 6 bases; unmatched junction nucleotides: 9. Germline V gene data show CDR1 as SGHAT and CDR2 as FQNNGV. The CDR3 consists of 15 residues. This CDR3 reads CASSLRGTDGDGYTF. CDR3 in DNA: TGTGCCAGCAGCTTAAGAGGGACAGATGGGGATGGCTACACCTTC.

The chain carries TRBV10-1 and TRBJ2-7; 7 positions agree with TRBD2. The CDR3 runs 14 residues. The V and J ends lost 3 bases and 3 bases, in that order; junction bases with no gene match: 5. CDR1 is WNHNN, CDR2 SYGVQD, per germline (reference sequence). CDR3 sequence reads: CASSEGASGYEQYF. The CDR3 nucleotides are TGCGCCAGCAGTGAAGGGGCTAGCGGCTACGAGCAGTACTTC.

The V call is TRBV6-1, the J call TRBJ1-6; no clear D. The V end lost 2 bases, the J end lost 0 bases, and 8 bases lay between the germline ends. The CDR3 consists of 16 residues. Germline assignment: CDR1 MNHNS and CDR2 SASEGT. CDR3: CASSELDSSYNSPLHF. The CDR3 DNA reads TGTGCCAGCAGTGAACTAGATAGCTCCTATAATTCACCCCTCCACTTT.

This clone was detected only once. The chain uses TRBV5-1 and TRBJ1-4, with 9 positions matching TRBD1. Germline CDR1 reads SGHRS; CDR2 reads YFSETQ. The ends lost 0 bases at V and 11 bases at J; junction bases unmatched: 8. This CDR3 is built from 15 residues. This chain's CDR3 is CASSLDGTGFSKLFF. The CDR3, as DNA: TGCGCCAGCAGCTTGGATGGGACAGGGTTTTCGAAACTGTTTTTT.

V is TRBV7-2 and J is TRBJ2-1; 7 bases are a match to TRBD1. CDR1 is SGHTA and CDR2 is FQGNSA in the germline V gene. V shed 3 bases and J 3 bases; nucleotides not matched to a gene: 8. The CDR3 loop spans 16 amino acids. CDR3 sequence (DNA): TGTGCCAGCAGCTTTAACCCGGGACAGAGCTACAATGAGCAGTTCTTC. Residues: CASSFNPGQSYNEQFF.

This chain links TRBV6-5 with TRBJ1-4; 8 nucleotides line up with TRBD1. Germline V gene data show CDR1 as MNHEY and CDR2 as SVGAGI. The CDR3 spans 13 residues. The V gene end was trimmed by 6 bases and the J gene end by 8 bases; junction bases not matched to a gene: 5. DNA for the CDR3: TGTGCCAGCAGCAGGGACAGGAACGAAAAACTGTTTTTT. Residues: CASSRDRNEKLFF.

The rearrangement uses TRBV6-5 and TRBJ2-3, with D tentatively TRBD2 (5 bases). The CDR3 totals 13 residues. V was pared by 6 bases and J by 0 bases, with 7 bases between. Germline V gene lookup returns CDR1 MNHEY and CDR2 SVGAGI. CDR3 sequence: CASRPGSTDTQYF. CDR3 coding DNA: TGTGCCAGCAGGCCGGGGAGCACAGATACGCAGTATTTT.

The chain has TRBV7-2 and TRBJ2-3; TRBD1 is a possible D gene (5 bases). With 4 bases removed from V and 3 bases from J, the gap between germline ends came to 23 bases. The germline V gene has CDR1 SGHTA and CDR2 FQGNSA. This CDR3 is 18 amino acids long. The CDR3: CASSSRGGGWRRTDTQYF. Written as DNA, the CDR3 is TGTGCCAGCAGCTCTAGGGGTGGTGGGTGGCGACGGACAGATACGCAGTATTTT.